Listed below are T cell receptor beta chains from one sample, sequenced in a study of blood T cell repertoires in COVID-19. Method: immunoSEQ multiplex PCR; TCRdb's copy keeps in-frame clones and lacks some. The sample holds around 190,000 clones, roughly 83% seen once. The sample was PBMCs or T cells enriched from blood (not recorded which). The receptors stem from a woman aged 25 to 45 who had recovered from COVID-19. CDR3s include the opening cysteine and the closing phenylalanine or tryptophan. D genes are given only for firm matches. Rows give clone size only sometimes, using once, few, many, or a class for an expanded clone.

>TRBV19|-|-|TRBJ1-2
TGTGCCAGTAGTATAAGAGAGGCGTATGGCTACACCTTC
CASSIREAYGYTF
>TRBV4-2|TRBD1|-|TRBJ1-5
TGTGCCAGCAGCCGTACCGGGACAGGGGGCGGACAGCCCCAGCATTTT
CASSRTGTGGGQPQHF
>TRBV18|-|-|TRBJ1-1
TGTGCCAGCTCACCATGGGCAGAAGATGAAGCTTTCTTT
CASSPWAEDEAFF
>TRBV9|TRBD1|-|TRBJ2-3
TGTGCCAGCAGCGGACAGGGGGCTTACCTCGATACGCAGTATTTT
CASSGQGAYLDTQYF
>TRBV7-6|TRBD1|-|TRBJ2-2
TGTGCCAGCAGCTTAAAAGGACAGGGGGAAAACACCGGGGAGCTGTTTTTT
CASSLKGQGENTGELFF
>TRBV5-1|-|-|TRBJ1-5
TGCGCCAGCAGCTTGACAGGGTTCAATCAGCCCCAGCATTTT
CASSLTGFNQPQHF
>TRBV6-1|TRBD1|-|TRBJ1-4
TGTGCCAGCAGCGAAACTCCGGGACAGAGATATGCAACTAATGAAAAACTGTTTTTT
CASSETPGQRYATNEKLFF
>TRBV28|-|-|TRBJ1-3
TGTGCCAGCAGTTCCCCAGGGACTGGAAACACCATATATTTT
CASSSPGTGNTIYF
>TRBV6-5|TRBD2|few|TRBJ2-3
TGTGCCAGCAGGACCACAGCGGGGGATACGCAGTATTTT
CASRTTAGDTQYF
>TRBV27|TRBD1|-|TRBJ1-5
TGTGCCAGCAGTTCGTCAGGGGGGCAGCCCCAGCATTTT
CASSSSGGQPQHF
>TRBV6-4|-|-|TRBJ2-3
TGTGCCAGCAGTCGTAGCGGAACCACAGATACGCAGTATTTT
CASSRSGTTDTQYF
>TRBV18|TRBD1|-|TRBJ2-3
TGTGCCAGCTCACCATTACAGGGGGCCACAGATACGCAGTATTTT
CASSPLQGATDTQYF
>TRBV6-5|TRBD1|-|TRBJ1-2
TGTGCCAGCCTTAGATCGGGACAGGGGTATGGCTACACCTTC
CASLRSGQGYGYTF
>TRBV30|-|-|TRBJ2-2
TGTGCACTCATCAGGGTCACCGGGGAGCTGTTTTTT
CALIRVTGELFF
>TRBV18|TRBD2|once|TRBJ2-1
TGTGCCAGCTCGTATCGCGTTCTAGCGGACAATGAGCAGTTCTTC
CASSYRVLADNEQFF
>TRBV28|-|-|TRBJ1-1
TGTGCCAGCAGAGCTACAGGGTTGGCCACTGAAGCTTTCTTT
CASRATGLATEAFF
>TRBV9|TRBD1|-|TRBJ1-5
TGTGCCAGCAGCGTAGGTACAGGGGGCATAGGTCAGCCCCAGCATTTT
CASSVGTGGIGQPQHF
>TRBV7-3|TRBD2|few|TRBJ2-6
TGTGCCAGCAGCTTTAGCGGGAGTAGGAATGGGGCCAACGTCCTGACTTTC
CASSFSGSRNGANVLTF
>TRBV5-1|-|-|TRBJ1-1
TGCGCCAGCAGCTTGGGTCACAGCTTGAACACTGAAGCTTTCTTT
CASSLGHSLNTEAFF
>TRBV13|-|few|TRBJ1-1
TGTGCCAGCAGCTTATCCGCAGGTGGAGCTTTCTTT
CASSLSAGGAFF
>TRBV30|-|-|TRBJ1-5
TGTGCCTGGAGCCGTCAGGGCAATCAGCCCCAGCATTTT
CAWSRQGNQPQHF
>TRBV28|TRBD1|few|TRBJ1-5
TGTGCCAGCAGTTCCACCCGACAGGGGGGTCAGCCCCAGCATTTT
CASSSTRQGGQPQHF
>TRBV25-1|-|-|TRBJ1-1
TGTGCCAGCAGTGCTAGGACATCCCTTCTGAACACTGAAGCTTTCTTT
CASSARTSLLNTEAFF
>TRBV5-4|TRBD1|-|TRBJ2-7
TGTGCCAGCAGCGCCAGGGGGTTCCTGCACGAGCAGTACTTC
CASSARGFLHEQYF
>TRBV6-4|TRBD1|-|TRBJ1-5
TGTGCCAGCAGCGAACAGGGGCAGTATAGCAATCAGCCCCAGCATTTT
CASSEQGQYSNQPQHF
>TRBV15|-|-|TRBJ1-5
TGTGCCACCAGCAGAGTCCAGAGCAATCAGCCCCAGCATTTT
CATSRVQSNQPQHF
>TRBV7-9|-|few|TRBJ1-1
TGTGCCAGCAGCTTGGCGGGAACGGGCACTGAAGCTTTCTTT
CASSLAGTGTEAFF